This TCR beta chain was documented in a study of spatial heterogeneity in lung cancer. In the study overall: There were consistently more beta-chain sequences detected than alpha-chain sequences.

The CDR3 contains 13 residues. Per germline, CDR1 MNHEY and CDR2 SVGEGT. V was shortened by 7 bases and J by 2 bases, with 12 bases between the two germline ends. Using its own MiXCR run on the 5' RACE reads, TCRdb lists one record per CDR3 protein. There are about 46,000 distinct CDR3 sequences in the sample; roughly 12% occur only once, and roughly 32% lies in the top ten. The time point is: blood at routine non-recurrence follow-up after resection. No cells were sorted before sequencing. The whole RNA sequenced was extracted from tumor, nontumor lung or frozen PBMC. The sequenced sample was PBMCs, obtained at follow-up. The receptor comes from a male donor with early-stage non-small cell lung cancer. V usage is TRBV6-2 or TRBV6-3 and J usage is TRBJ2-7, with D possibly called TRBD1 or TRBD2 (5 bases each). The CDR3 nucleotides read TGTGCCAGCAAGGAAGGGGAGCCCTACGAGCAGTACTTC. Its translation: CASKEGEPYEQYF.